This T cell receptor beta chain stems from a study of long-term antiretroviral therapy in people with HIV. For the study at large: A decade or so separates the oldest specimens from the later 2015 immediate-ART recommendation.

The immunoSEQ assay was v3.0, run at survey level. The table came from immunoSEQ multiplex PCR; TCRdb's copy has only in-frame clones and leaves some out. The sample shows roughly 18,000 clones, approximately 84% of them seen only once. Sequencing used unsorted PBMCs, obtained 0.9 years after starting antiretroviral therapy. The clonotype comes from a man in his late teens or twenties with HIV.

In DNA, the CDR3 is TGTGCCAGCAGTGACTCGGGGCAGGAATACAATGAGCAGTTCTTC. This encodes CASSDSGQEYNEQFF. The chain joins TRBV6-4 to TRBJ2-1, with D maybe TRBD1 (5 bases). Trimming took off 0 bases at V and 4 bases at J, with 10 bases between the two ends. Germline lookup yields CDR1 MRHNA and CDR2 SNTAGT. The CDR3 has 15 amino acids.